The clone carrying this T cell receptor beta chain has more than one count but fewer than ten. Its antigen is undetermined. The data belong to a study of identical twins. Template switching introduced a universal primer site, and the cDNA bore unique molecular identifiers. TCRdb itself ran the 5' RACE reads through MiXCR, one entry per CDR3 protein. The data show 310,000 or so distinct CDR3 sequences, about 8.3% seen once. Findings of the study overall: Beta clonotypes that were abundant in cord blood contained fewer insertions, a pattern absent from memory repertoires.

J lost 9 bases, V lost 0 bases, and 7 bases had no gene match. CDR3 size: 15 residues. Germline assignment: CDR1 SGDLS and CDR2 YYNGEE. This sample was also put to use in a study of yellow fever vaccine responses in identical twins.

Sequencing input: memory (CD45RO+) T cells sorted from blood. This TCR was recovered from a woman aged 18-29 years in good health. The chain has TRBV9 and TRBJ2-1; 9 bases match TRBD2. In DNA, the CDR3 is TGTGCCAGCAGCGTAGGCCTAGCGGGATGGGTTGAGCAGTTCTTC. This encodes CASSVGLAGWVEQFF.